This T cell receptor beta chain was obtained from a study of blood T cell repertoires in COVID-19. Study-level background: T cells, B-cell-depleted T cells, or PBMCs provided the cDNA or gDNA that served as material.

With V trimmed by 3 bases and J by 5 bases, 3 bases remained unmatched. Germline CDR1 reads LNHDA; CDR2 reads SQIVND (reference sequence). This CDR3 comprises 13 residues. Authors' data handling: Using reference gene primer amplification, nucleated cell counts were estimated. Produced via immunoSEQ multiplex PCR; TCRdb's table is partial and in-frame only. That table furnishes V, J and clone size, whereas the DNA furnished D and trimming. The table shows some 200,000 clones, with roughly 92% occurring only once. As to this clone: Other DNA sequences within the sample encode an identical CDR3.

Sequenced input: peripheral blood. This clonotype was obtained from a man aged 30-40 years with COVID-19, enrolled during active disease. The V call is TRBV19, the J call TRBJ1-2; 7 nucleotides line up with TRBD1. CDR3 DNA: TGTGCCAGTAGTATCGGGACAGCATATGGCTACACCTTC. It codes for CASSIGTAYGYTF.